Below are 2 T cell receptor beta chains sequenced from a single sample in a study of cytomegalovirus exposure and HLA in healthy donors (dated by TCRdb to about 2017). Library construction relied on the immunoSEQ multiplex PCR assay. For the multiplex PCR, a mixture combining 60 forward primers for TCR Vbeta segments and 13 reverse primers for TCR Jbeta segments was used. TCRdb limited this immuneACCESS table to in-frame rearrangements with V and J called. A share of clones is missing; checked studies link under half to unresolved V genes, and the rest is unexplained. This sample is represented by some 110,000 clones; approximately 75% of them were singletons. Clones ranked in the top ten supply about 5% of the sample. Sequencing used PBMCs. These receptors all come from a middle-aged man in good health and CMV-seropositive.

This rearrangement joins TRBV30 to TRBJ1-5; a possible D gene is TRBD1 (6 bases). The CDR3 length is 12 residues. Germline V gene data show CDR1 as GTSNPN and CDR2 as SVGIG (reference sequence). The CDR3 region has the DNA TGTGCTGCGGGGGGCAGCAATCAGCCCCAGCATTTT. Protein: CAAGGSNQPQHF.

V gene TRBV14 combines with J gene TRBJ2-1, with TRBD2 identical over 13 bases. The V segment lost 4 bases and the J segment 7 bases; nucleotides outside the gene matches: 10. CDR1 is SGHDN and CDR2 is FVKESK in the germline V gene. There are 17 residues in the CDR3. CDR3 DNA sequence: TGTGCCAGCAGCCCCCCGAGGACTAGCGGGAGAAGGAATGAGCAGTTCTTC. Translation gives CASSPPRTSGRRNEQFF.